Following are 9 T cell receptor beta chains from one sample sequenced in a study of T cell changes during pregnancy in multiple sclerosis. This table comes from immunoSEQ multiplex PCR, and its TCRdb copy is limited to in-frame clones, with some not included. Here the sample spans tens of thousands of clones, 85% to 90% being singletons. The starting material was CD4+ T cells from peripheral blood mononuclear cells, obtained in the first trimester of pregnancy. The receptors come from a female donor with multiple sclerosis, enrolled in a pregnancy study.

CDR3 in DNA: TGTGCCAGCAGCGTTTGGGAGTTCACCGGGGAGCTGTTTTTT. Translated, it gives CASSVWEFTGELFF. This chain joins TRBV9 and TRBJ2-2, with D tentatively TRBD2 (5 bases). CDR3 size: 14 residues. Germline CDR1 is SGDLS and CDR2 is YYNGEE. Trimming took off 2 bases at V and 4 bases at J, with 9 bases between the two ends. The entire variable domain, with the rest obtained from reference TRBV9 and TRBJ2-2, is as follows: DSGVTQTPKHLITATGQRVTLRCSPRSGDLSVYWYQQSLDQGLQFLIQYYNGEERAKGNILERFSAQQFPDLHSELNLSSLELGDSALYFCASSVWEFTGELFFGEGSRLTVL.

This clone was detected a few times. This chain uses TRBV7-2 with TRBJ2-3; 11 bases align to TRBD2. The V and J ends lost 3 bases and 6 bases, in that order; junction bases with no gene match: 5. Germline CDR1 reads SGHTA; CDR2 reads FQGNSA. The CDR3 has 15 amino acids. The CDR3 bases are TGTGCCAGCAGCTTTAGCGGGAGGGCATTGGATACGCAGTATTTT. It translates to CASSFSGRALDTQYF.

The CDR3 nucleotides read TGTGCTAGTGGTTTGGTTGAGGGTGTGAACACTGAAGCTTTCTTT. This sequence encodes CASGLVEGVNTEAFF. This rearrangement joins TRBV12-5 to TRBJ1-1; unclear D gene. CDR1 is LGHNT and CDR2 is FRNRAP in the germline V gene. CDR3 size: 15 residues. V was shortened by 0 bases and J by 0 bases, with 8 bases between the two germline ends.

The rearrangement uses TRBV5-4 and TRBJ1-5, with 10 nucleotides matching TRBD1. Germline V gene data show CDR1 as SGHNT and CDR2 as YYREEE (reference sequence). V dropped 5 bases and J dropped 6; count of bases not matched to a gene: 8. The CDR3 is 15 residues long. The CDR3 sequence is CASSAGTGVGQPQHF. CDR3 bases: TGTGCCAGCAGTGCCGGGACAGGGGTAGGTCAGCCCCAGCATTTT.

The J gene is TRBJ2-4, the V gene TRBV28; D perhaps matches TRBD1 (6 bases). V shed 5 bases and J shed 0 bases, with 11 bases lying between them. The CDR3 is made up of 15 amino acids. CDR1 is MDHEN and CDR2 is SYDVKM in the germline V gene. For the CDR3, the DNA is TGTGCCAGCAGTGAAACAGGGCTAGCCAAAAACATTCAGTACTTC. Translating gives CASSETGLAKNIQYF.

The rearrangement uses TRBV5-1 and TRBJ2-7; 7 bases are a match to TRBD2. The CDR3 spans 16 residues. The junction had 10 bases not matched to a gene; V was cut back by 4 bases and J by 0 bases. CDR1 and CDR2 from the germline V gene are SGHRS and YFSETQ. The CDR3, as DNA: TGCGCCAGCAGCCTAGTATCTAGCGGTTTCTCCTACGAGCAGTACTTC. Residues: CASSLVSSGFSYEQYF.

The rearrangement links TRBV7-2 to TRBJ1-5; D might be TRBD1 (5 bases). The length of the CDR3 is 15 residues. The V and J ends lost 4 bases and 6 bases respectively, with 16 bases between them. Germline V gives CDR1 SGHTA, CDR2 FQGNSA. CDR3: CASSSTGQGSQPQHF. The CDR3 nucleotides read TGTGCCAGCAGCTCCACTGGGCAGGGTAGTCAGCCCCAGCATTTT.

This sequence joins TRBV7-9 and TRBJ2-5, with TRBD1 matching 8 bases. The CDR3 is 11 amino acids. From germline, CDR1 is SEHNR and CDR2 FQNEAQ (reference sequence). CDR3 DNA: TGTGCTACCGGGACAGGAGAGACCCAGTACTTC. As protein: CATGTGETQYF.

The J gene is TRBJ1-1, the V gene TRBV2; D is possibly TRBD1 (5 bases). Trimming removed 4 bases at V and 0 bases at J, with 15 bases between. The CDR3 has 16 amino acids. Germline V lookup: CDR1 SNHLY, CDR2 FYNNEI. Here the CDR3 reads CASSVGGGVVNTEAFF. DNA of the CDR3: TGTGCCAGCAGTGTGGGCGGGGGGGTTGTGAACACTGAAGCTTTCTTT.